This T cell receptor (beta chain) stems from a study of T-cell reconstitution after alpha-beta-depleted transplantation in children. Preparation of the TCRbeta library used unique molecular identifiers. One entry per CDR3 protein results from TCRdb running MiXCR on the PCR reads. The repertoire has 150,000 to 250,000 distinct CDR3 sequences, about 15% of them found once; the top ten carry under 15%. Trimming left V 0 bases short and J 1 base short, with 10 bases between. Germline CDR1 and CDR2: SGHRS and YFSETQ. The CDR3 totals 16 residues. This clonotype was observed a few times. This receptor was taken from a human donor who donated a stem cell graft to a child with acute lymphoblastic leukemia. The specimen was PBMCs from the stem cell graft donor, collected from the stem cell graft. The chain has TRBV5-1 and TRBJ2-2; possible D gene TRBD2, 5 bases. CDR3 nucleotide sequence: TGCGCCAGCAGCTTGGAACTAGTTCAGAACACCGGGGAGCTGTTTTTT. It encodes CASSLELVQNTGELFF.